This TCR beta chain appears in the sequencing data of a study of cytomegalovirus exposure and HLA in healthy donors (TCRdb year 2017). Background on the whole study: In an earlier analysis of approximately 500 of the donors, under 300 Gb of sequence data and 90 million to 130 million unique TCR beta sequences from about 179 million T cells were reported. An early release that covered some 630 HLA-typed donors contained approximately 300 gigabases of sequencing data and tens of millions of unique TCR sequences. The genetic ancestry cluster associated with self-reported Caucasian donors included 80% to 90% of the approximately 430 genotyped donors. The study aimed to test whether cataloging public T cell receptors could reveal signatures of past pathogen exposure. The study profiled the T cell repertoires of 500 to 800 subjects by immunosequencing and related them to cytomegalovirus serostatus. Besides the first cohort of 550 to 750 subjects, a separate validation cohort made up of 120 different subjects was used. To predict cytomegalovirus infection status, the study brought together high-throughput TCR immunosequencing, statistical association of individual TCRs with disease status, and machine learning. A later analysis re-analyzed previously published TCR beta repertoires from hundreds of donors and added high-resolution HLA genotyping to study TCR occurrence patterns. Rather than drawing on any new phenotypic data, the later analysis identified candidate immune exposures from TCR beta sequences and the way those sequences occurred across donors. An earlier analysis of about 600 of the donors used high-throughput TCR beta sequencing to judge whether each TCR beta V gene segment behaved as functional or pseudogenic. Donor age, sex, ethnicity and CMV serostatus were compiled together with the repertoire data. In a later genetic analysis, genome-wide SNP genotypes for about 65% of the roughly 700 donors were used, and that subset was treated as a discovery cohort. All discovery cohort repertoires had been generated on a single sequencing platform. Class I and class II HLA loci were covered by the typing at four-digit resolution. The number of donors typed differed by locus, with roughly 629-640 for A, B, C, DRB1 and DQB1, roughly 520 for DQA1, under 610 for DPA1, and some 450 for DPB1. Four or five DR-DQ haplotypes were treated as single units for association and clustering because of strong linkage in the cohort. Among some 410 genotyped donors of the cohort, an average of about 220,000 unique TCR beta nucleotide sequences was sequenced per donor, of which about 18% were non-productive.

Beyond this particular receptor, the publication reports: Presence/absence analyses assumed roughly uniform sequencing depth across donors, an assumption that may not hold. Several of the top co-occurrence clusters appeared to be linked to parvovirus B19, influenza, CMV and Epstein-Barr virus, according to a later analysis. In a later analysis, TCR association rates were found to vary across HLA loci, with the most associated TCRs seen for DRB1 alleles and the fewest for HLA-C alleles. Because counts were too low, about 17 rarely observed V segments, including chromosome 9 orphons, were excluded from the earlier analysis of fewer than 650 of the donors. Because some donors lacked HLA typing at each locus, the association tests relied only on the typed subset. A few of the identified cytomegalovirus-associated TCR beta chains were confirmed in vitro to be specific for cytomegalovirus antigens. Compared with the 666-donor mean, donors in an Asian-associated ancestry cluster had fewer N-insertions in productive TCRs, according to a later genetic analysis. Strong co-occurrence of HLA alleles, especially DR and DQ, made assigning TCR associations to individual alleles difficult. The sequencing pipeline was judged likely to have produced a cluster of highly shared sequence variants as a technical artifact. Correlated functional status among segregating V segments might reflect linkage disequilibrium, but an unknown experimental factor could not be ruled out. The study gave a list of 150 to 200 TCR beta chains associated with cytomegalovirus. The authors suggested that the approach could potentially be extended to other disease states and immunological phenotypes. An association between a missense DCLRE1C variant and V-gene and J-gene trimming of TCR beta chains was found in a later genetic analysis and replicated in an independent cohort. According to a later analysis, most CMV-associated TCR beta chains appeared to be HLA-restricted, and the HLA associations seemed to be driven largely by CMV exposure. The only immune exposure information available for the cohort was CMV serostatus. Across donors, most TCR sequences were observed very rarely, whereas some public TCRs were present in many individuals. A later analysis associated 16,951 TCR beta sequences with specific HLA alleles at a false discovery rate of 0.05. Cytomegalovirus status was reported to be diagnosed by the classifier with high specificity and sensitivity in both the original and validation cohorts. Compared with equally common non-associated chains, HLA-associated TCR beta chains in a later analysis were more clonally expanded and had lower generation probabilities. The cohort was sequenced for TCR beta chains only, and without alpha or paired-chain data the features that could be detected were limited. Broadly in line with IMGT annotations, most TCR beta V segments showed up in productive rearrangements about 87% or about 30% of the time in an earlier analysis of around 550 of the donors. Some IMGT-functional V segments, including TRBV6-2 and TRBV6-3, could not be distinguished by the 87-base-pair reads and were therefore excluded. A further reported finding was that TCR beta sequences accurately predicted the HLA-A and HLA-B alleles for most subjects in the first cohort.

The cohort consisted of 666 healthy bone marrow donors. Cohort members were all nominally healthy when sampled, although unrecorded immune exposures were likely present. The donor was CMV seronegative and was included in the group of a few hundred seronegative cohort members. A peripheral blood sample was provided by each donor, and peripheral blood mononuclear cells were used for TCR beta sequencing. Genomic DNA was extracted from the blood cell samples with the Qiagen DNeasy Blood Extraction Kit. Library prep was done by the immunoSEQ multiplex PCR assay. The multiplex PCR relied on a mix of 60 forward primers for TCR Vbeta segments and 13 reverse primers for TCR Jbeta segments. A multiplex PCR assay on genomic DNA amplified the CDR3 region of rearranged TCR beta genes. The amplified TCR beta libraries were sequenced on the Illumina HiSeq System as 87-base-pair reads. Turning to the authors' computational methods: Across the roughly 600 repertoires, a later analysis counted some 80 million unique TCR beta chains, 9.5 million to 12 million of which were shared by at least two donors. To remove PCR and sequencing errors, raw reads were error-corrected and collapsed into unique sequences using a nearest-neighbor algorithm that merged closely related sequences. V, D and J gene segments were assigned by aligning CDR3 sequences to IMGT reference sequences. Each retained sequence needed at least a six-nucleotide match to both a V gene segment and a J gene segment. Rearrangements were classified as productive when the CDR3 lacked stop codons and remained in frame with V and J, and all other rearrangements were classified as non-productive. CDR3 was defined according to IMGT convention as the region running from the second conserved V-encoded cysteine to the conserved J-encoded phenylalanine. The earlier analysis of 587 of the donors excluded any sequence lacking an unambiguous match to a single V gene segment. An earlier analysis of a few hundred of the donors called V segments functional above 56.7% productive rearrangements and segregating when the between-donor standard deviation exceeded 5%. A statistical classification framework was built to diagnose cytomegalovirus status from the catalog of TCR beta chain sequences. V and J gene assignment, in a later analysis, came from comparing TCR nucleotide sequences with IMGT/GENE-DB human TR gene sequences. Using the TCRdist pipeline, a later analysis assigned CDR3 sequences along with most-parsimonious VDJ recombination scenarios. In a later analysis, each TCR beta chain was defined by its CDR3 amino acid sequence together with its V-gene family, and reads without a unique V-gene family were excluded. A later analysis removed 592 highly shared, low-generation-probability nucleotide sequences to deal with suspected cross-contamination and a sequencing artifact. In a later analysis, a clonal expansion index was calculated for each public chain from normalized within-repertoire ranks of inferred template counts. In a later analysis, generation probabilities were computed using a VDJ recombination model fitted to out-of-frame rearrangements, and the results were checked against IGoR. In a later analysis, TCR-TCR, TCR-HLA and TCR-CMV co-occurrence was scored with hypergeometric tests, and a repertoire-size bias correction was applied to TCR pairs. False discovery rates were estimated in a later analysis by permuting HLA or CMV assignments 20 times. A later analysis grouped co-occurring TCRs with DBSCAN, adding TCRdist sequence similarity when clustering within HLA-allele-positive subsets. Repertoires with fewer than 30,000 or more than 120,000 public chains, plus five repertoires with anomalous nucleotide sharing, were excluded from co-occurrence clustering. TCRdb obtained this table from immuneACCESS and retained in-frame rearrangements with V and J assigned. These tables miss some clones; where compared with another copy, unresolved V genes account for less than half of the shortfall, and the remainder is unexplained. V and J calls and clone size are those listed in that table; D and trimming were worked out from the DNA. This sample comprises about 110,000 clones, over 70% of them detected only once. Approximately 0.8% of the sample is held by the ten biggest clonotypes.

The CDR3 goes from the cysteine to the phenylalanine over 17 residues. Kept here is only the CDR3 DNA, which spans 51 bases and is read in frame from base 1. CDR1 and CDR2 (SEHNR, FQNEAQ) derive from the germline V gene (reference sequence). Germline trimming amounts to 2 bases on V and 4 bases on J, with 10 as the count of junction bases outside the gene matches. A note on this clone: Its antigen is currently not known. Qualities for individual bases were not recorded, and no much larger clone is one base off.

The sequence came from a boy aged 10-17 years in good health and CMV-seronegative. What was sequenced was PBMCs. In this chain, TRBV7-9 is recombined with TRBJ2-5, with TRBD1 matching 10 junction bases. The CDR3 region reads CASSLLAGTGERETQYF. The DNA sequence follows: TGTGCCAGCAGCTTATTAGCCGGGACAGGGGAACGAGAGACCCAGTACTTC.